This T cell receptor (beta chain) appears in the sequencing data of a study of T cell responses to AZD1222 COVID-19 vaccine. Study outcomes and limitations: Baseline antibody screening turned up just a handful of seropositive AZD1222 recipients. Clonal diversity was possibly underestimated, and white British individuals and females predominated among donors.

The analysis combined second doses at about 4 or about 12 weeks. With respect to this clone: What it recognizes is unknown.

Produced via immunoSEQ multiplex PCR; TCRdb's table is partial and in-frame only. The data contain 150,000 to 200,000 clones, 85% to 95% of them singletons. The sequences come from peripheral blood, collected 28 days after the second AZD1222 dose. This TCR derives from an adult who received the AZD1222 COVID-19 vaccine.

For the CDR3, the DNA is TGTGCCACTCAGGTAGCGGATTACAATGAGCAGTTCTTC. It encodes CATQVADYNEQFF. The chain uses TRBV10-3 and TRBJ2-1; maybe TRBD2 (6 bases). Germline CDR1 and CDR2: ENHRY and SYGVKD. The CDR3 runs 13 residues. Trimming removed 10 bases from V and 4 bases from J, with 14 bases in between.